A single sample is the source of the 6 T cell receptor beta chains below, sequenced in a study of Ad26.COV2.S vaccination and SARS-CoV-2 variants. Sequencing used immunoSEQ multiplex PCR; TCRdb keeps in-frame clones, though not all of them. The sample consists of 250,000 or so clones, roughly nine tenths of them appearing once. Treatment described: some 20 received Ad26.COV2.S at low or high dose, single or two shots; about 5 received placebo; per-sample allocation not given. Specimens were obtained on day 63 following the first vaccine or placebo injection. The material was peripheral blood, obtained in a trial of Ad26.COV2.S vaccine versus placebo. Every receptor here comes from a person aged 18-60 years who received the Ad26.COV2.S COVID-19 vaccine or a placebo.

This chain uses TRBV6-4 with TRBJ2-2; D is possibly TRBD2 (5 bases). The CDR3 runs 15 residues. From germline, CDR1 is MRHNA and CDR2 SNTAGT. Deletions cut 2 bases from V and 0 bases from J, with 7 bases between. CDR3 sequence reads: CASSDGSPNTGELFF. CDR3 coding DNA: TGTGCCAGCAGTGACGGGAGTCCGAACACCGGGGAGCTGTTTTTT.

The gene calls are TRBV4-2 and TRBJ2-3; TRBD1 is a possible D gene (5 bases). Deletions cut 0 bases from V and 3 bases from J, with 13 bases between. The CDR3 loop spans 16 amino acids. Germline V gives CDR1 LGHNA, CDR2 YNFKEQ. CDR3 DNA sequence: TGTGCCAGCAGCCAAGAATGGTTCCAGGGAACAGATACGCAGTATTTT. Its protein is CASSQEWFQGTDTQYF.

The chain joins TRBV19 to TRBJ1-2, with TRBD1 matching 7 bases. With 5 bases clipped from V and 0 bases from J, the junction kept 6 bases outside the gene matches. The CDR3 covers 15 residues. CDR1 and CDR2 from the germline V gene are LNHDA and SQIVND (reference sequence). Here the CDR3 reads CASSERDSPNYGYTF. CDR3 bases: TGTGCCAGTAGTGAACGGGACAGCCCTAACTATGGCTACACCTTC.

The chain employs TRBV7-2 and TRBJ1-1, with a tentative D call TRBD1 (5 bases). Looked up from germline, CDR1 is SGHTA and CDR2 is FQGNSA. Deletions cut 5 bases from V and 1 base from J, with 8 bases between. The CDR3 is 13 residues long. CDR3 protein: CASSEGQNTEAFF. The CDR3, as DNA: TGTGCCAGCAGCGAAGGACAGAACACTGAAGCTTTCTTT.

This chain joins TRBV28 and TRBJ1-1; tentatively, D is TRBD1 (6 bases). This CDR3 spans 12 amino acids. V shed 2 bases and J shed 10 bases, with 11 bases lying between them. Germline lookup yields CDR1 MDHEN and CDR2 SYDVKM. The CDR3 loop reads CASSLNRERAFF. CDR3 DNA: TGTGCCAGCAGTTTAAACAGGGAGAGAGCTTTCTTT.

The chain has TRBV20-1 and TRBJ2-7; 8 nucleotides agree with TRBD2. Trimming took 3 bases from V and 6 from J; bases not matched to a gene: 10. The CDR3 has 14 amino acids. Germline V gene lookup returns CDR1 DFQATT and CDR2 SNEGSKA (reference sequence). Here the CDR3 DNA reads TGCAGTGCTAGTAACCCAGCGGGAGTTCGCGAGCAGTACGTC. This encodes CSASNPAGVREQYV.